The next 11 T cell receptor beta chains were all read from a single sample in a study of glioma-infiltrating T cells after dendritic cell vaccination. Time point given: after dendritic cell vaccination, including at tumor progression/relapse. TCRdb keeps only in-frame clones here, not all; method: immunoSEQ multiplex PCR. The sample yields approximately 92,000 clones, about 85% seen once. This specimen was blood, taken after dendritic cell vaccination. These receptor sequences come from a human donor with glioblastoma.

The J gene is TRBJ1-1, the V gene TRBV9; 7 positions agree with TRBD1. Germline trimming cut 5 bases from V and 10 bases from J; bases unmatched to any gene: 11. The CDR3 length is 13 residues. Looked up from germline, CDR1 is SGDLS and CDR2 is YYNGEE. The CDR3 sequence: CASSRTGAAGAFF. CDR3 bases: TGTGCCAGCAGTCGAACAGGGGCAGCGGGAGCTTTCTTT.

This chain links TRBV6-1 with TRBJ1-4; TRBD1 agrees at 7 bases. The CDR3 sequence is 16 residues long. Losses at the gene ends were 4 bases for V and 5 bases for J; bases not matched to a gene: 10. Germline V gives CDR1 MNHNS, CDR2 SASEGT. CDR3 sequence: CASSAHAGGGNEKLFF. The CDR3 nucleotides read TGTGCCAGCAGTGCGCATGCAGGGGGTGGGAATGAAAAACTGTTTTTT.

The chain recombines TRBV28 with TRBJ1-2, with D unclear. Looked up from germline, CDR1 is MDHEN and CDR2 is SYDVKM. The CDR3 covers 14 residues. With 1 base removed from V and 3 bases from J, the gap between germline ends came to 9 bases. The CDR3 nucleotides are TGTGCCAGCAGTTTATCTCAGGTCTACTATGGCTACACCTTC. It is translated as CASSLSQVYYGYTF.

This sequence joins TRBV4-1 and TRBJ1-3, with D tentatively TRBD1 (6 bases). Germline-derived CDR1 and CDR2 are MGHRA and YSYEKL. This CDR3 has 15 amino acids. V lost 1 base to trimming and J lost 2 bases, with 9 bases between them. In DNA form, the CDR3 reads TGCGCCAGCAGCCAAGTGCCAGGGGCTGGAAACACCATATATTTT. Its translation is CASSQVPGAGNTIYF.

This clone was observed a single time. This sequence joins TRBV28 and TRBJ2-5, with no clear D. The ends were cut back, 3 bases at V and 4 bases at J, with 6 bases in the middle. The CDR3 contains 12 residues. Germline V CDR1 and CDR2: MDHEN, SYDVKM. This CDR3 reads CASSFSTETQYF. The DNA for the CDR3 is TGTGCCAGCAGTTTTAGCACAGAGACCCAGTACTTC.

The CDR3 DNA is TGTGCCAGCAGCGACTTCGGCGGGAGGATTACCTACGAGCAGTACTTC. Translating it yields CASSDFGGRITYEQYF. The V and J genes are TRBV7-9 and TRBJ2-7, with 8 bases identical to TRBD2. The V segment lost 5 bases and the J segment 2 bases; nucleotides outside the gene matches: 11. The CDR3 contains 16 residues. Germline loops: CDR1 SEHNR, CDR2 FQNEAQ (reference sequence).

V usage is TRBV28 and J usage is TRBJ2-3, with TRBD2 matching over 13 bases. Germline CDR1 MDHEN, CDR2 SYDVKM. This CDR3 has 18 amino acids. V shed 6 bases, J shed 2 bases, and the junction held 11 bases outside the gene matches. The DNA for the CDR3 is TGTGCCAGCAGCCGGGGACTAGCGGGACGGTGGGCCACAGATACGCAGTATTTT. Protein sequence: CASSRGLAGRWATDTQYF.

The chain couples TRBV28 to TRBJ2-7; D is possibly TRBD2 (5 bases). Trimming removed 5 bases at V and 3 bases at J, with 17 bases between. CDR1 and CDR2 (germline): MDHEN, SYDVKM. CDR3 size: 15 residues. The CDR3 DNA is TGTGCCAGCAGTCCCCTCGCGGGTGGGCTCTACGAGCAGTACTTC. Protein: CASSPLAGGLYEQYF. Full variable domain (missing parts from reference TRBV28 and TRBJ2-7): DVKVTQSSRYLVKRTGEKVFLECVQDMDHENMFWYRQDPGLGLRLIYFSYDVKMKEKGDIPEGYSVSREKKERFSLILESASTNQTSMYLCASSPLAGGLYEQYFGPGTRLTVT.

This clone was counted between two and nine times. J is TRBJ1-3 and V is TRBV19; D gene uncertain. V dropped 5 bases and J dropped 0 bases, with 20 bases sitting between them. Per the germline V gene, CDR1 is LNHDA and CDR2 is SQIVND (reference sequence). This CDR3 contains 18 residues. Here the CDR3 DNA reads TGTGCCAGTAGTCCCGGGAACAGAAGACCCTACTCTGGAAACACCATATATTTT. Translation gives CASSPGNRRPYSGNTIYF.

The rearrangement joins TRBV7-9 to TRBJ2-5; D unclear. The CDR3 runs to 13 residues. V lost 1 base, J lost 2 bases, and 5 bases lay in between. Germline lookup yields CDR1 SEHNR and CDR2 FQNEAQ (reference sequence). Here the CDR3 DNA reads TGTGCCAGCAGCTTAGGAGCGCAAGAGACCCAGTACTTC. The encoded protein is CASSLGAQETQYF.

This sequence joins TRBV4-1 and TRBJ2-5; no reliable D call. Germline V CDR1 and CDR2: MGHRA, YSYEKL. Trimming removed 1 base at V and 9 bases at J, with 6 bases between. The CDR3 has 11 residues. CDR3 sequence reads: CASSQGTSQYF. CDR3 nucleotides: TGCGCCAGCAGCCAAGGAACTTCCCAGTACTTC.